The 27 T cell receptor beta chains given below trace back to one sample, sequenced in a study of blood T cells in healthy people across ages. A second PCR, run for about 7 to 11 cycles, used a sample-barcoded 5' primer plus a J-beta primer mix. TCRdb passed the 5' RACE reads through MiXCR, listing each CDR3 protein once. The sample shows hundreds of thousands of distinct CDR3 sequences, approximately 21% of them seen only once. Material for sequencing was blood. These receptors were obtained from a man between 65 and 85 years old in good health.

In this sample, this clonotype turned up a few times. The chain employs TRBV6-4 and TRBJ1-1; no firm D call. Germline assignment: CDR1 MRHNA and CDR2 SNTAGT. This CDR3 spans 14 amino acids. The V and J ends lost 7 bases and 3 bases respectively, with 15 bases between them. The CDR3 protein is CASKSGRSDTEAFF. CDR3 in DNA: TGTGCCAGCAAATCCGGACGGTCGGACACTGAAGCTTTCTTT.

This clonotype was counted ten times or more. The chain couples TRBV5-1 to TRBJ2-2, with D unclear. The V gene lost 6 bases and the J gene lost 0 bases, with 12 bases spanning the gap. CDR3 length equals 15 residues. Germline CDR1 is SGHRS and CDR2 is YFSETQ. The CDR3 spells CASTLDNANTGELFF. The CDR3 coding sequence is TGCGCCAGCACCCTAGACAACGCGAACACCGGGGAGCTGTTTTTT.

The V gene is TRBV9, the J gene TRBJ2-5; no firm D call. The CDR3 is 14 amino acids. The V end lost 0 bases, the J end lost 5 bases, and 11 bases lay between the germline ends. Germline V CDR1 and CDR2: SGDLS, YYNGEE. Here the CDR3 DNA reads TGTGCCAGCAGCGTAGGCTCAATGGTGGAGACCCAGTACTTC. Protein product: CASSVGSMVETQYF.

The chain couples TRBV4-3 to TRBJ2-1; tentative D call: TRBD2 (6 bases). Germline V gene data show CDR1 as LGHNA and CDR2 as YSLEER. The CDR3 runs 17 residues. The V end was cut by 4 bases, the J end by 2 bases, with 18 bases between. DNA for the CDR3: TGCGCCAGCAGCCCGCTTAGCGGCCCCAACGCCTACAATGAGCAGTTCTTC. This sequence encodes CASSPLSGPNAYNEQFF.

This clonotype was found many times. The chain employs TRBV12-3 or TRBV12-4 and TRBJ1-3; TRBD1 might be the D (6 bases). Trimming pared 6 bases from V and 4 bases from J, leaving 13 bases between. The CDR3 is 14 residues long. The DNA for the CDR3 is TGTGCCAGCAGATATACAGGGCGAGGAAACACCATATATTTT. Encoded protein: CASRYTGRGNTIYF.

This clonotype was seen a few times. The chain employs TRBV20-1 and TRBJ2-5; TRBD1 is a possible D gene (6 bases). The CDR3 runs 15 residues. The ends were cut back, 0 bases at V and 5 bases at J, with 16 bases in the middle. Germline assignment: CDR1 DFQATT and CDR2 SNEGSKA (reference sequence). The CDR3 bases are TGCAGTGCTAGAGATTGGACGAGAGGGGGTGAGACCCAGTACTTC. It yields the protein CSARDWTRGGETQYF.

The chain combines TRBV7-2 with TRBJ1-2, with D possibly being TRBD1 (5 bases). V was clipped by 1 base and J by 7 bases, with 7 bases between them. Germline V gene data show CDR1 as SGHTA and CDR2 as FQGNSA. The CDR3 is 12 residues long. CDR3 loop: CASSLDGAGYTF. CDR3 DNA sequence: TGTGCCAGCAGCTTAGATGGGGCTGGCTACACCTTC.

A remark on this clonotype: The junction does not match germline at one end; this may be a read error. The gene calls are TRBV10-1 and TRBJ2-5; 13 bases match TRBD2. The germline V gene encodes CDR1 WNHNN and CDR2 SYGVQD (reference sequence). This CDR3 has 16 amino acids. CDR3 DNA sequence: TGCGCCAGCAGTGAGTCGACTAGCGGGGGGTATTACGAGCAGTGCTTC. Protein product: CASSESTSGGYYEQCF.

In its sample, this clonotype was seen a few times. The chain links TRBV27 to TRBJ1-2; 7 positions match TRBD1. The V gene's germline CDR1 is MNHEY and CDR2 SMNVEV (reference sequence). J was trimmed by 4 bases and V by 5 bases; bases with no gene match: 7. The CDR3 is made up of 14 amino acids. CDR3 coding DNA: TGTGCCAGCAGTAAGGGCAGGGGGAGCTATGGCTACACCTTC. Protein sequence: CASSKGRGSYGYTF.

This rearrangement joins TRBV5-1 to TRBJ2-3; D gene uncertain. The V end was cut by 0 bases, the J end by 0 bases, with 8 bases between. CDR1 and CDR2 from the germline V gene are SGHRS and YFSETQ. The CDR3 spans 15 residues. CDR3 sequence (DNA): TGCGCCAGCAGCTTGGTGACGCACAGCACAGATACGCAGTATTTT. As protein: CASSLVTHSTDTQYF.

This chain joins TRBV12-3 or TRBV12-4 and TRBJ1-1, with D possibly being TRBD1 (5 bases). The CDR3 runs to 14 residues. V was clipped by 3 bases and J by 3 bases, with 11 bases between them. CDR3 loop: CASSLNRGDTEAFF. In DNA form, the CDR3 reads TGTGCCAGCAGTTTGAACAGAGGGGACACTGAAGCTTTCTTT.

DNA of the CDR3: TGTGCCAGCAGCGTCCTCCAGGGCGAGCAGTACTTC. Amino acids: CASSVLQGEQYF. The V gene is TRBV3-1, the J gene TRBJ2-7; D possibly corresponds to TRBD1 (5 bases). V lost 5 bases and J lost 6, with 11 bases in between. The germline V gene has CDR1 LGHDT and CDR2 YNNKEL (reference sequence). The length of the CDR3 is 12 residues.

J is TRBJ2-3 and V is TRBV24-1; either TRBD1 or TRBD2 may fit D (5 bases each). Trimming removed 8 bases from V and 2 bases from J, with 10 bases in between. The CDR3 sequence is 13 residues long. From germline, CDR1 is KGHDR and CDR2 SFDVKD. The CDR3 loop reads CATMGTNTDTQYF. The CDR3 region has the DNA TGTGCCACCATGGGGACGAACACAGATACGCAGTATTTT.

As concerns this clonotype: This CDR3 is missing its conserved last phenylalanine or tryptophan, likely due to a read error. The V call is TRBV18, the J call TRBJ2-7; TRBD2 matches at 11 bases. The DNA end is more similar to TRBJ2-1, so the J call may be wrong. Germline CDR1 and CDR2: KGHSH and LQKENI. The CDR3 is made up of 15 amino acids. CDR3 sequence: CASSSGLAGGNEQFS. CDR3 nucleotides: TGTGCCAGCTCATCTGGACTAGCGGGCGGTAATGAGCAGTTCTCC.

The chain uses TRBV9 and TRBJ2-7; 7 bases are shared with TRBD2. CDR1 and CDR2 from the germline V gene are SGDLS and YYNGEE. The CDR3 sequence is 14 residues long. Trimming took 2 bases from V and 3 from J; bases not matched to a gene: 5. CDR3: CASSVQTGGYEQYF. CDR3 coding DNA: TGTGCCAGCAGCGTTCAAACGGGGGGCTACGAGCAGTACTTC.

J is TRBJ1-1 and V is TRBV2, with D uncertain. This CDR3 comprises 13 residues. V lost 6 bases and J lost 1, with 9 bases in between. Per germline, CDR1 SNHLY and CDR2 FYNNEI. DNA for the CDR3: TGTGCCAGCAGGATGAACAAGAACACTGAAGCTTTCTTT. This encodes CASRMNKNTEAFF.

The CDR3 nucleotides are TGTGCCAGCAGCTCCATAGACAGGGCCAATTCACCCCTCCACTTT. Encoded protein: CASSSIDRANSPLHF. The V call is TRBV5-6, the J call TRBJ1-6; 7 positions agree with TRBD1. J was trimmed by 7 bases and V by 3 bases; bases with no gene match: 7. The CDR3 is made up of 15 amino acids. Looked up from germline, CDR1 is SGHDT and CDR2 is YYEEEE.

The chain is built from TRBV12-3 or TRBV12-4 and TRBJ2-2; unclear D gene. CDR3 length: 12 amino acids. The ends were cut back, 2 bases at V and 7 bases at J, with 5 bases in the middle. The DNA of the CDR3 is TGTGCCAGCAGTTTAATTTACGGGGAGCTGTTTTTT. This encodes CASSLIYGELFF.

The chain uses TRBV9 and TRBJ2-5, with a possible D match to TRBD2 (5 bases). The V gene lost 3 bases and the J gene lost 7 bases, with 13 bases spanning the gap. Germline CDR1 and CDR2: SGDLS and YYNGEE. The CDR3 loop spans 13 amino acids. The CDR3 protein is CASSAKREGTQYF. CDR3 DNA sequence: TGTGCCAGCAGCGCAAAAAGAGAGGGGACCCAGTACTTC.

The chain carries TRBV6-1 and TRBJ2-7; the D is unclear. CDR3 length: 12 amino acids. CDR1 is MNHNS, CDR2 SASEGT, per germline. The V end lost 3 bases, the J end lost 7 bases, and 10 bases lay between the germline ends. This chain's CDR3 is CASSETRKEQYV. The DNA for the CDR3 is TGTGCCAGCAGTGAGACAAGGAAGGAGCAGTACGTC.

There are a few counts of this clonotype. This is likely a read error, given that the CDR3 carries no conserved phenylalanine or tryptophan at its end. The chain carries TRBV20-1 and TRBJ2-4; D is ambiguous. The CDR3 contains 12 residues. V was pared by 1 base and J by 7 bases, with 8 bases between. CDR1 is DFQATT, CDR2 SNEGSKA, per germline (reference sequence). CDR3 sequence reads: CSARGLHNIQYL. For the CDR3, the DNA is TGCAGTGCTAGAGGTCTACATAACATTCAGTACCTC.

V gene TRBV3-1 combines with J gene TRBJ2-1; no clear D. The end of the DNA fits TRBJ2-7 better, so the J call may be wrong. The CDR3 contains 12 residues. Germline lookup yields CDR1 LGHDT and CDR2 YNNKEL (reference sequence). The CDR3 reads CASSYLTYEQYF. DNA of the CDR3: TGTGCCAGCAGCTACTTAACTTACGAGCAGTACTTC.

The CDR3, as DNA: TGCAGCGTTGTCACGGCTGGGGCCAACGTCCTGACTTTC. Its translation: CSVVTAGANVLTF. J is TRBJ2-6 and V is TRBV29-1, with D uncertain. Germline V CDR1 and CDR2: SQVTM, ANQGSEA. The CDR3 spans 13 residues. Trimming took off 4 bases at V and 2 bases at J, with 6 bases between the two ends.

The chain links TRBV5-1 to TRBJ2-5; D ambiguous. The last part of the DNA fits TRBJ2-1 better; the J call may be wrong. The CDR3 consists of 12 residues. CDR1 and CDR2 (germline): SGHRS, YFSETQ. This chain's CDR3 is CASSFSRDEQFF. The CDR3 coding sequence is TGCGCCAGCAGCTTCTCTAGGGATGAGCAGTTCTTC.

The CDR3 sequence: CASSPQDSNQPQHF. Written as DNA, the CDR3 is TGTGCCAGCTCGCCTCAGGATAGCAATCAGCCCCAGCATTTT. The chain uses TRBV18 and TRBJ1-5; no clear D gene. Germline values: CDR1 KGHSH, CDR2 LQKENI. The V gene lost 6 bases and the J gene lost 0 bases, with 9 bases spanning the gap. The CDR3 has 14 residues. Drawing the rest from reference TRBV18 and TRBJ1-5, the complete variable domain is NAGVMQNPRHLVRRRGQEARLRCSPMKGHSHVYWYRQLPEEGLKFMVYLQKENIIDESGMPKERFSAEFPKEGPSILRIQQVVRGDSAAYFCASSPQDSNQPQHFGDGTRLSIL.

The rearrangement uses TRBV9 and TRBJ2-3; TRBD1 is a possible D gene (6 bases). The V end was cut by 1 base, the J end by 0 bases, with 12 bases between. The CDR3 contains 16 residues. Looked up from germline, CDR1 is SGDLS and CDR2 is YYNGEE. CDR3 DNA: TGTGCCAGCAGCGTAACTACAGGGTCTAGCACAGATACGCAGTATTTT. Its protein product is CASSVTTGSSTDTQYF.

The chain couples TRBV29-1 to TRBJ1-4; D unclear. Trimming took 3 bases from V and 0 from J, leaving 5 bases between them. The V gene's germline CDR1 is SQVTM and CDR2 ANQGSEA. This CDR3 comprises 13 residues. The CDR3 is CSVEKPTNEKLFF. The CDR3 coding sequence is TGCAGCGTTGAGAAACCAACTAATGAAAAACTGTTTTTT.